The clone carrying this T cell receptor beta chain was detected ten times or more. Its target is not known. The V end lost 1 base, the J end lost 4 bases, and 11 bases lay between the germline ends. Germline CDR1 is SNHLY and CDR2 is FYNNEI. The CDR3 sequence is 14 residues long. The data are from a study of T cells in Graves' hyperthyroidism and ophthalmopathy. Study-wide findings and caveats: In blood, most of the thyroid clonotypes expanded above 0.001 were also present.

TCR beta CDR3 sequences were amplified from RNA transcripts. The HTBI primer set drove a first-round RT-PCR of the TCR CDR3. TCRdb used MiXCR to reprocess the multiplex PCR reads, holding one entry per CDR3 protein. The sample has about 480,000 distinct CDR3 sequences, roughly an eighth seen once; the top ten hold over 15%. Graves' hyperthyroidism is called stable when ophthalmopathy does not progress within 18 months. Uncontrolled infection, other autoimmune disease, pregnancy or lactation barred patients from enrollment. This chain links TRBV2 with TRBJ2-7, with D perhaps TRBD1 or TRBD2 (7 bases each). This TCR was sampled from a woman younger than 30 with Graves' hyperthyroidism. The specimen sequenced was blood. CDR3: CASSEERGQYEQYV. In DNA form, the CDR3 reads TGTGCCAGCAGTGAAGAGCGGGGACAGTACGAGCAGTACGTC.